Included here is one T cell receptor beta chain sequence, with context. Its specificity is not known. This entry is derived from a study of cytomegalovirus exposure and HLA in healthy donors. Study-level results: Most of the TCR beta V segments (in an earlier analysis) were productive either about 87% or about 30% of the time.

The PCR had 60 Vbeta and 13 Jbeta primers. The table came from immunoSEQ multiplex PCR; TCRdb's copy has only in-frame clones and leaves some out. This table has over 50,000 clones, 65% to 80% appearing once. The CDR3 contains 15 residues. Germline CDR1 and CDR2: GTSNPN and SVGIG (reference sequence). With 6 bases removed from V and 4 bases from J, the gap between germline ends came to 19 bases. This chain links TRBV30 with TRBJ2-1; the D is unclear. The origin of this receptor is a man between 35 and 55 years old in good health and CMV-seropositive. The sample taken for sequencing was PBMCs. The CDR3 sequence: CACPINREIYNEQFF. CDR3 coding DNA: TGTGCCTGCCCGATAAACCGCGAAATTTACAATGAGCAGTTCTTC.